Following are 12 T cell receptor beta chains from one sample sequenced in a study of blood T cells in healthy people across ages. Sample-barcoded 5' priming and a J-beta primer mix drove a second PCR of roughly 6 to 12 cycles. MiXCR was run by TCRdb on the 5' RACE reads, yielding one entry per CDR3 protein. Found here are around 1,000,000 distinct CDR3 sequences, 30% to 40% of them singletons; the top ten hold around 13%. Sequences were obtained from blood. Receptors were obtained from a man younger than 35 in good health.

The gene calls are TRBV12-3 or TRBV12-4 and TRBJ1-1, with a weak D call TRBD1 (5 bases). The CDR3 length is 13 residues. Between the trimmed V and J ends, which lost 8 bases and 6 bases, there was a span of 16 bases. CDR3 loop: CASRRRQGPEAFF. The CDR3 nucleotides are TGTGCCAGCCGTCGGCGGCAGGGCCCTGAAGCTTTCTTT.

Concerning this clonotype itself: Given a much more abundant clone one base away, this may be a read error. The J gene is TRBJ2-5, the V gene TRBV7-2, with D perhaps TRBD1 (5 bases). Trimming removed 4 bases from V and 11 bases from J, with 23 bases in between. This CDR3 has 15 residues. Germline assignment: CDR1 SGHTA and CDR2 FQGNSA. CDR3 loop: CASSWARGIYDEQYF. The CDR3, as DNA: TGTGCCAGCAGCTGGGCAAGGGGTATCTACGATGAGCAGTACTTC.

The chain is built from TRBV27 and TRBJ1-4, with D possibly TRBD1 on 6 matching bases. The ends were cut back, 6 bases at V and 7 bases at J, with 15 bases in the middle. This CDR3 has 14 residues. Germline V gene data show CDR1 as MNHEY and CDR2 as SMNVEV (reference sequence). CDR3 residues: CASRQGFIGEKLFF. DNA of the CDR3: TGTGCCAGCAGACAGGGTTTTATCGGTGAAAAACTGTTTTTT. The variable domain in full, completed from reference TRBV27 and TRBJ1-4, reads EAQVTQNPRYLITVTGKKLTVTCSQNMNHEYMSWYRQDPGLGLRQIYYSMNVEVTDKGDVPEGYKVSRKEKRNFPLILESPSPNQTSLYFCASRQGFIGEKLFFGSGTQLSVL.

The V gene is TRBV27, the J gene TRBJ2-7; perhaps TRBD1 as D (5 bases). Per germline, CDR1 MNHEY and CDR2 SMNVEV (reference sequence). The V and J ends lost 6 bases and 0 bases respectively, with 15 bases between them. The CDR3 is 15 amino acids. CDR3 protein: CASSPYRQSSYEQYF. In DNA, the CDR3 is TGTGCCAGCAGCCCGTACCGACAGAGCTCCTACGAGCAGTACTTC.

The V call is TRBV4-1, the J call TRBJ1-5; 8 bases line up with TRBD1. CDR1 and CDR2 from the germline V gene are MGHRA and YSYEKL. J was trimmed by 6 bases and V by 1 base; bases with no gene match: 5. The CDR3 extends over 15 amino acids. The CDR3 reads CASSQAPGGSQPQHF. DNA for the CDR3: TGCGCCAGCAGCCAAGCCCCAGGGGGCTCTCAGCCCCAGCATTTT.

The rearrangement uses TRBV5-5 and TRBJ1-1; D not certain. The germline V gene encodes CDR1 SGHKS and CDR2 YYEKEE (reference sequence). The CDR3 length is 11 residues. V was cut by 0 bases and J by 8 bases, with 5 bases left in between. The CDR3 coding sequence is TGTGCCAGCAGCTTGGAGCGGGAAGCTTTCTTT. Translated, it gives CASSLEREAFF.

This clonotype came up a few times. This chain joins TRBV12-3 or TRBV12-4 and TRBJ2-5; 11 nucleotides align to TRBD2. V was pared by 5 bases and J by 2 bases, with 4 bases of the junction left unmatched. CDR3 length: 15 amino acids. In DNA form, the CDR3 reads TGTGCCAGCAGTCCTCGACTAGCGGGGCAAGAGACCCAGTACTTC. Translated: CASSPRLAGQETQYF.

This clonotype turned up a few times. The V gene is TRBV13, the J gene TRBJ2-3, with 10 bases matching TRBD2. V gave up 5 bases and J gave up 4 bases; unmatched junction bases: 6. Germline CDR1 is PRHDT and CDR2 is FYEKMQ (reference sequence). The CDR3 is 15 amino acids. Here the CDR3 reads CASSLGTSVADTQYF. The CDR3 DNA reads TGTGCCAGCAGCCTCGGGACTAGCGTCGCAGATACGCAGTATTTT.

This chain joins TRBV4-2 and TRBJ2-1; D is ambiguous. The J call may be incorrect, as the DNA end agrees better with TRBJ2-7. Germline lookup yields CDR1 LGHNA and CDR2 YNFKEQ. The CDR3 spans 13 residues. The CDR3 DNA is TGTGCCAGCAGCCAAGGGTGGTCGGATGAGCAGTACTTC. This codes for CASSQGWSDEQYF.

V and J are TRBV6-6 and TRBJ2-3; D may be TRBD2 (6 bases). Germline V gene sequence: CDR1 MNHNY, CDR2 SVGAGI (reference sequence). The V and J ends lost 5 bases and 2 bases respectively, with 14 bases between them. CDR3 size: 15 residues. In nucleotides, the CDR3 is TGTGCCAGCAGTCCGACTAGTTTCGTCACAGATACGCAGTATTTT. Protein: CASSPTSFVTDTQYF.

A note on this clonotype: The junction departs from germline at one end; a sequencing error may be responsible. The chain is built from TRBV3-1 and TRBJ2-7, with 7 bases aligning to TRBD1. This CDR3 is built from 13 residues. CDR1 LGHDT and CDR2 YNNKEL come from the germline V gene (reference sequence). This CDR3 is CTSSQGQAYEQYF. The CDR3 DNA sequence: TGTACCAGCAGCCAAGGACAGGCCTACGAGCAGTACTTC.

The CDR3 reads CASSLRASGSVSSYNEQFF. Here the CDR3 DNA reads TGTGCCAGCAGTTTAAGGGCTAGCGGTTCAGTTAGCTCCTACAATGAGCAGTTCTTC. V usage is TRBV27 and J usage is TRBJ2-1; 7 positions agree with TRBD2. The CDR3 is made up of 19 amino acids. V was clipped by 2 bases and J by 0 bases; unmatched bases: 13. Germline V gene data show CDR1 as MNHEY and CDR2 as SMNVEV (reference sequence).